This entry features one TCR beta chain sequence. Its matching antigen is unknown. This specimen comes from a study of OX40 agonist ivuxolimab in advanced cancers. At the level of the study: Hepatocellular carcinoma, melanoma, renal cell or head and neck cancer was diagnosed in the dose-escalation patients. Patients with prior anti-PD-1, anti-PD-L1 or anti-CTLA-4 therapy were eligible; roughly 41% had some. Study-level results: At doses 0.1 to 3.0 mg/kg, CD4+ and CD8+ clones expanded. Among T cells, CD8+ cells averaged more expanded clones than CD4+ cells.

Assay: immunoSEQ multiplex PCR; the TCRdb copy retains only in-frame clones and omits some. The repertoire consists of around 62,000 clones, with about 88% occurring once and the leading ten covering around 12%. The CDR3 is made up of 15 amino acids. Germline-derived CDR1 and CDR2 are MNHEY and SMNVEV (reference sequence). J was trimmed by 8 bases and V by 4 bases; bases with no gene match: 13. The TCR was taken from an adult with an advanced solid tumor such as melanoma, head and neck, liver or kidney cancer. Sequenced here: CD4+ or CD8+ T cells sorted from blood, sampled in a trial of the OX40 agonist ivuxolimab. V usage is TRBV27 and J usage is TRBJ1-2; TRBD1 aligns across 7 bases. In DNA, the CDR3 is TGTGCCAGCAGTTCTGCAGAGGGGGCGAGGGAAGGCTACACCTTC. Protein product: CASSSAEGAREGYTF.